The 22 T cell receptor beta chains reported below all come from one sample, sequenced in a study of shared clonotypes between healthy human individuals. The method was immunoSEQ multiplex PCR; TCRdb's version includes in-frame clones alone and lacks a portion of them. The profile covers nearly 1 million clones, with over 60% appearing a single time and 1.5% taken by the ten largest. Input material: memory CD4+ T cells sorted from blood. Documented subset: CD45RA-negative fraction. These receptors were taken from a man between 18 and 29 years old in good health.

This chain uses TRBV28 with TRBJ2-2; D gene uncertain. This CDR3 is 15 amino acids long. Trimming removed 2 bases at V and 0 bases at J, with 7 bases between. Germline CDR1 and CDR2: MDHEN and SYDVKM. For the CDR3, the DNA is TGTGCCAGCAGTTTACCCCTAGCGAACACCGGGGAGCTGTTTTTT. It codes for CASSLPLANTGELFF. The entire variable domain, with the rest obtained from reference TRBV28 and TRBJ2-2, is as follows: DVKVTQSSRYLVKRTGEKVFLECVQDMDHENMFWYRQDPGLGLRLIYFSYDVKMKEKGDIPEGYSVSREKKERFSLILESASTNQTSMYLCASSLPLANTGELFFGEGSRLTVL.

In DNA, the CDR3 is TGTGCCTGGGGATTCTCTGGAAACACCATATATTTT. Its protein is CAWGFSGNTIYF. This rearrangement joins TRBV30 to TRBJ1-3; no reliable D call. V was shortened by 5 bases and J by 0 bases, with 5 bases between the two germline ends. CDR1 and CDR2 (germline): GTSNPN, SVGIG (reference sequence). The CDR3 sequence is 12 residues long.

This clone was detected only once. The chain uses TRBV6-5 and TRBJ2-7; perhaps TRBD2 as D (7 bases). The CDR3 has 13 residues. Germline CDR1 reads MNHEY; CDR2 reads SVGAGI. V shed 2 bases and J shed 10 bases, with 15 bases lying between them. The CDR3 DNA sequence: TGTGCCAGCAGTTACACCGGAGGGGGGGTTCAGTACTTC. It specifies CASSYTGGGVQYF.

In DNA, the CDR3 is TGTGCCAGCAGGGGACACTTGTCCTACGAGCAGTACTTC. This encodes CASRGHLSYEQYF. The V call is TRBV6-1, the J call TRBJ2-7; TRBD1 might be the D (6 bases). Deletions cut 6 bases from V and 1 base from J, with 10 bases between. Germline CDR1 is MNHNS and CDR2 is SASEGT. The CDR3 sequence is 13 residues long.

J is TRBJ2-1 and V is TRBV5-1; unclear D gene. Looked up from germline, CDR1 is SGHRS and CDR2 is YFSETQ. The CDR3 covers 14 residues. The V end was cut by 1 base, the J end by 5 bases, with 10 bases between. The CDR3 reads CASSLTRPDNEQFF. In DNA form, the CDR3 reads TGCGCCAGCAGCTTGACCCGACCAGACAATGAGCAGTTCTTC. Full variable domain (rest looked up from reference TRBV5-1 and TRBJ2-1): KAGVTQTPRYLIKTRGQQVTLSCSPISGHRSVSWYQQTPGQGLQFLFEYFSETQRNKGNFPGRFSGRQFSNSRSEMNVSTLELGDSALYLCASSLTRPDNEQFFGPGTRLTVL.

The chain is built from TRBV6-5 and TRBJ1-4, with D perhaps matching TRBD1 (5 bases). CDR1 and CDR2 (germline): MNHEY, SVGAGI. Trimming shortened V by 0 bases and J by 6 bases, and 8 bases separated the two germline ends. The CDR3 extends over 14 amino acids. The CDR3 DNA reads TGTGCCAGCAGTTACTCCAGGGCCCATGAAAAACTGTTTTTT. This encodes CASSYSRAHEKLFF.

The CDR3 spells CASRSGSNSPLHF. CDR3 DNA sequence: TGTGCCAGTAGGTCAGGTTCGAATTCACCCCTCCACTTT. The chain uses TRBV19 and TRBJ1-6, with D unclear. The CDR3 loop spans 13 amino acids. Germline CDR1 and CDR2: LNHDA and SQIVND (reference sequence). The germline V and J ends were trimmed by 6 bases and 7 bases, with 10 bases remaining between them.

This clone has only a few counts. This sequence joins TRBV5-1 and TRBJ1-1, with D uncertain. V was clipped by 7 bases and J by 5 bases, with 15 bases between them. This CDR3 has 13 amino acids. CDR1 and CDR2 from the germline V gene are SGHRS and YFSETQ. As DNA, the CDR3 is TGCGCCAGCCAATACGGGAGAGGGACTGAAGCTTTCTTT. Translating gives CASQYGRGTEAFF.

The chain links TRBV4-1 to TRBJ1-1; 7 positions agree with TRBD1. The CDR3 has 14 amino acids. The V gene end was trimmed by 1 base and the J gene end by 1 base; junction bases not matched to a gene: 0. CDR1 and CDR2 (germline): MGHRA, YSYEKL. The CDR3 here is CASSQGQGNTEAFF. In DNA form, the CDR3 reads TGCGCCAGCAGCCAAGGACAGGGGAACACTGAAGCTTTCTTT.

The CDR3 sequence: CASTPVGPNTEAFF. The CDR3 bases are TGTGCCAGCACCCCGGTAGGTCCGAACACTGAAGCTTTCTTT. The chain couples TRBV6-1 to TRBJ1-1; D is unclear. Germline CDR1 reads MNHNS; CDR2 reads SASEGT. The V end lost 7 bases, the J end lost 1 base, and 13 bases lay between the germline ends. The CDR3 is made up of 14 amino acids.

This chain links TRBV6-6 with TRBJ2-2, with 8 positions matching TRBD1. The CDR3 runs 15 residues. Trimming removed 7 bases from V and 1 base from J; junction bases left unmatched: 5. Germline CDR1 is MNHNY and CDR2 is SVGAGI (reference sequence). The CDR3 nucleotides read TGTGCCAGCACAAAGGACAGGGTGAACACCGGGGAGCTGTTTTTT. Translation gives CASTKDRVNTGELFF.

Only a few counts were recorded for this clone. The rearrangement links TRBV6-5 to TRBJ2-5; D is unresolved. Germline V gene data show CDR1 as MNHEY and CDR2 as SVGAGI. V lost 4 bases and J 5 bases, leaving 11 bases between the germline ends. This CDR3 contains 13 residues. CDR3 DNA sequence: TGTGCCAGCAGTTCGGGCAGAAGGGAGACCCAGTACTTC. This codes for CASSSGRRETQYF.

The J gene is TRBJ1-6, the V gene TRBV9; D is ambiguous. Germline lookup yields CDR1 SGDLS and CDR2 YYNGEE. V dropped 4 bases and J dropped 8 bases, with 10 bases sitting between them. The length of the CDR3 is 13 residues. CDR3 coding DNA: TGTGCCAGCAGCTACAATTGGGATTCACCCCTCCACTTT. Translated: CASSYNWDSPLHF.

This clone was detected a few times. The rearrangement joins TRBV18 to TRBJ2-5, with unresolved D. CDR1 is KGHSH and CDR2 is LQKENI in the germline V gene. The CDR3 contains 13 residues. V dropped 4 bases and J dropped 5 bases, with 11 bases sitting between them. In nucleotides, the CDR3 is TGTGCCAGCTCACGTTCGAGGACCGAGACCCAGTACTTC. It translates to CASSRSRTETQYF.

The chain has TRBV2 and TRBJ2-7, with D perhaps matching TRBD2 (7 bases). Germline CDR1 reads SNHLY; CDR2 reads FYNNEI. The CDR3 loop spans 15 amino acids. The V and J ends lost 8 bases and 5 bases respectively, with 22 bases between them. This CDR3 is CASRPYTGGMDEQYF. CDR3 bases: TGTGCCAGCCGACCTTACACGGGGGGCATGGACGAGCAGTACTTC.

The chain couples TRBV5-1 to TRBJ2-7; 7 bases are a match to TRBD1. This CDR3 is built from 13 residues. From germline, CDR1 is SGHRS and CDR2 YFSETQ. The V gene end was trimmed by 4 bases and the J gene end by 4 bases; junction bases not matched to a gene: 5. The CDR3 spells CASSTQGDYEQYF. The CDR3 DNA is TGCGCCAGCAGCACCCAGGGGGATTACGAGCAGTACTTC.

A single count supports this clone. CDR3 in amino acids: CASLPTGNSPLHF. Written as DNA, the CDR3 is TGTGCCAGCCTACCGACGGGAAATTCACCCCTCCACTTT. The gene calls are TRBV6-1 and TRBJ1-6; D uncertain. The CDR3 runs to 13 residues. V lost 8 bases and J lost 7, with 12 bases in between. From germline, CDR1 is MNHNS and CDR2 SASEGT.

J is TRBJ2-2 and V is TRBV5-6, with 11 bases that match TRBD2. The CDR3 has 17 residues. With V trimmed by 0 bases and J by 3 bases, 4 bases remained unmatched. Germline CDR1 is SGHDT and CDR2 is YYEEEE. Here the CDR3 reads CASSLGLAGYYTGELFF. CDR3 sequence (DNA): TGTGCCAGCAGCTTGGGACTAGCGGGGTATTACACCGGGGAGCTGTTTTTT.

The chain has TRBV6-5 and TRBJ1-1; no firm D call. Trimming cost V 5 bases and J 0 bases, with 4 bases left between them. Germline values: CDR1 MNHEY, CDR2 SVGAGI. The CDR3 is 12 amino acids. DNA of the CDR3: TGTGCCAGCAGTCACCTGAACACTGAAGCTTTCTTT. Protein sequence: CASSHLNTEAFF.

The table lists this clone with a few counts. J is TRBJ1-2 and V is TRBV19; TRBD1 might be the D (5 bases). V lost 4 bases and J lost 0, with 18 bases in between. The CDR3 loop spans 17 amino acids. Germline V gene sequence: CDR1 LNHDA, CDR2 SQIVND (reference sequence). CDR3 amino acids: CASSRRTGKLANYGYTF. In DNA form, the CDR3 reads TGTGCCAGTAGTAGGAGAACAGGAAAGTTAGCTAACTATGGCTACACCTTC.

This chain connects TRBV27 to TRBJ1-6; D may be TRBD1 (5 bases). The CDR3 consists of 18 residues. Germline V CDR1 and CDR2: MNHEY, SMNVEV (reference sequence). V was trimmed by 5 bases and J by 3 bases, leaving 20 bases between them. The CDR3: CASSLAQGGAGYNSPLHF. In nucleotides, the CDR3 is TGTGCCAGCAGTCTCGCCCAGGGAGGGGCCGGCTATAATTCACCCCTCCACTTT.

There are a few counts of this clone. This chain joins TRBV2 and TRBJ2-5; TRBD1 agrees at 7 bases. CDR3 length: 15 residues. After removal of 3 bases from V and 4 bases from J, the junction contained 8 bases not matched to a gene. The germline V gene has CDR1 SNHLY and CDR2 FYNNEI. CDR3: CASSERQGTRETQYF. For the CDR3, the DNA is TGTGCCAGCAGTGAGAGACAGGGTACGAGAGAGACCCAGTACTTC.